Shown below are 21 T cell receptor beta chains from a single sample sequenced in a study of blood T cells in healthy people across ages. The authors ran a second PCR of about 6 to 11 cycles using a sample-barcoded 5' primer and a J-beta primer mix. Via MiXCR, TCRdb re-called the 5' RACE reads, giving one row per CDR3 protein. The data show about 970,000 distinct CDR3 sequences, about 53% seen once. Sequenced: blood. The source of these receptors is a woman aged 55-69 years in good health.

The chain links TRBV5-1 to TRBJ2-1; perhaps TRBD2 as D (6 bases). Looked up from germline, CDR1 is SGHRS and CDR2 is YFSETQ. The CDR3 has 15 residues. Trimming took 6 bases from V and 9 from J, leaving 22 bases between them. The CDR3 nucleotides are TGCGCCAGCAACGGGGAGGCGGGGAGGATTGGTGAGCAGTTCTTC. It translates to CASNGEAGRIGEQFF.

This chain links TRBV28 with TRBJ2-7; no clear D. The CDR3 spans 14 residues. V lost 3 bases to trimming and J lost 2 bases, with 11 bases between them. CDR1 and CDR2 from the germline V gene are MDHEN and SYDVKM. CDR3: CASSLPALTYEQYF. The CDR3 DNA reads TGTGCCAGCAGTTTGCCGGCGCTAACCTACGAGCAGTACTTC. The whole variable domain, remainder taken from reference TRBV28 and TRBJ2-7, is DVKVTQSSRYLVKRTGEKVFLECVQDMDHENMFWYRQDPGLGLRLIYFSYDVKMKEKGDIPEGYSVSREKKERFSLILESASTNQTSMYLCASSLPALTYEQYFGPGTRLTVT.

In nucleotides, the CDR3 is TGTGCCAGCAGCTCACTTGAGGCGGATTATGGCTACACCTTC. Amino acids: CASSSLEADYGYTF. The V and J genes are TRBV7-9 and TRBJ1-2; no definite D call. From germline, CDR1 is SEHNR and CDR2 FQNEAQ (reference sequence). There are 14 residues in the CDR3. V was shortened by 4 bases and J by 5 bases, with 14 bases between the two germline ends.

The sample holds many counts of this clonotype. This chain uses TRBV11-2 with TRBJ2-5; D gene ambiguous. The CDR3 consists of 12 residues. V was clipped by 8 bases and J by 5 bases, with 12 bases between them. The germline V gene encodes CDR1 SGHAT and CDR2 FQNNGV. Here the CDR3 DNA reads TGTGCCAGCTCCCTGAATCGGGAGACCCAGTACTTC. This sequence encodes CASSLNRETQYF.

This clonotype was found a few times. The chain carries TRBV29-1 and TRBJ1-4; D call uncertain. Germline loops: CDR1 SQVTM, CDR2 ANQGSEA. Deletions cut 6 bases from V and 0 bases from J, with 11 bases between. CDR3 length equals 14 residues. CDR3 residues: CSVLDGATNEKLFF. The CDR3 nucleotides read TGCAGCGTCCTGGACGGAGCAACTAATGAAAAACTGTTTTTT.

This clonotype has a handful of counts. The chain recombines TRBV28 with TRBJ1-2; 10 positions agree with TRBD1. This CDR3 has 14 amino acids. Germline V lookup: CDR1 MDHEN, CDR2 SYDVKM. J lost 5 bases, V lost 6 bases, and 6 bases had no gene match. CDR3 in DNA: TGTGCCAGCAGGCCCCCGGGACAGGGGTATGGCTACACCTTC. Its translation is CASRPPGQGYGYTF.

The CDR3: CASSVAEVRDIQYF. The CDR3 coding sequence is TGTGCCAGCAGCGTAGCTGAGGTACGGGACATTCAGTACTTC. This chain links TRBV9 with TRBJ2-4; D gene unclear. The CDR3 is 14 residues long. Looked up from germline, CDR1 is SGDLS and CDR2 is YYNGEE. V lost 0 bases and J 8 bases, leaving 12 bases between the germline ends.

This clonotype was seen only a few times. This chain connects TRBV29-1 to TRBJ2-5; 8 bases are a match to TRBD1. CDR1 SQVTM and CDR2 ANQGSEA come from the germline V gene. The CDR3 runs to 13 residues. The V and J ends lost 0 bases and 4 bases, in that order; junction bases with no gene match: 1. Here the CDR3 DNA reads TGCAGCGTTGAAGACAGGGGGCTAGAGACCCAGTACTTC. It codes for CSVEDRGLETQYF.

CDR3 in DNA: TGTGCCAGCTCACCGAAGGGACAGTTGGAGACCCAGTACTTC. Its translation is CASSPKGQLETQYF. This chain connects TRBV18 to TRBJ2-5, with 7 positions matching TRBD1. V shed 3 bases, J shed 5 bases, and the junction held 6 bases outside the gene matches. CDR1 KGHSH and CDR2 LQKENI come from the germline V gene. The CDR3 is made up of 14 amino acids.

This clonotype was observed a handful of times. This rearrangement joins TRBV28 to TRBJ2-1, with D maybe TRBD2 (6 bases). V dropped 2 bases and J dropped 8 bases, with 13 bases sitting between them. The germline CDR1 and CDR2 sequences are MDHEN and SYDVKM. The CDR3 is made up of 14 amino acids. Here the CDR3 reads CASSLDPGAYEQFF. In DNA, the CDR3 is TGTGCCAGCAGTTTAGATCCGGGAGCTTATGAGCAGTTCTTC.

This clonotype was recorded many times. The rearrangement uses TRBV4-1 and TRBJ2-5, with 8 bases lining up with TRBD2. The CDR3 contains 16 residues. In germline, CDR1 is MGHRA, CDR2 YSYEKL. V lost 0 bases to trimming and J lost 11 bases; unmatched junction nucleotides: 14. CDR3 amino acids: CASSQEYGTSFRWQYF. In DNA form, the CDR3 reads TGCGCCAGCAGCCAAGAATATGGGACTAGTTTTCGTTGGCAGTACTTC.

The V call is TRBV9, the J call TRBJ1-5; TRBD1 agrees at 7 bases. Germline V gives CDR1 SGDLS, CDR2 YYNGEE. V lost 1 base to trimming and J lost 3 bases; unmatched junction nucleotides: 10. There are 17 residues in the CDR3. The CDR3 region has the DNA TGTGCCAGCAGCGTACTAAACCGGGACAGAGACAATCAGCCCCAGCATTTT. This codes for CASSVLNRDRDNQPQHF.

The CDR3 here is CASSQGRRYNQPQHF. The CDR3 nucleotides read TGCGCCAGCAGTCAAGGGCGGCGGTACAATCAGCCCCAGCATTTT. The chain couples TRBV23-1 to TRBJ1-5; D is ambiguous. TRBV23-1 is sorted into the ORF group, with uncertain function. The germline V and J ends were trimmed by 2 bases and 3 bases, with 11 bases remaining between them. CDR3 length: 15 amino acids.

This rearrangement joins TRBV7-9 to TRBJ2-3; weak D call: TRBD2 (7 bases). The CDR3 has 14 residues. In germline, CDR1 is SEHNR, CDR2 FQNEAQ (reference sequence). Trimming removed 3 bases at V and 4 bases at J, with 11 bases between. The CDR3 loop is CASSFTGGPDTQYF. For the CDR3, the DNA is TGTGCCAGCAGCTTTACGGGGGGCCCAGATACGCAGTATTTT. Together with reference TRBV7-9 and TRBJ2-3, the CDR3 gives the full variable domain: DTGVSQNPRHKITKRGQNVTFRCDPISEHNRLYWYRQTLGQGPEFLTYFQNEAQLEKSRLLSDRFSAERPKGSFSTLEIQRTEQGDSAMYLCASSFTGGPDTQYFGPGTRLTVL.

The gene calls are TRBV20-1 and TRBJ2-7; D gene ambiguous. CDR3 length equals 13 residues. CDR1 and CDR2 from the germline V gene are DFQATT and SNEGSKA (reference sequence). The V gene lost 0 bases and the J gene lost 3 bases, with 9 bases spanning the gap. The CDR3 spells CSARDVGFYEQYF. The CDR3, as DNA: TGCAGTGCTAGAGATGTGGGGTTCTACGAGCAGTACTTC.

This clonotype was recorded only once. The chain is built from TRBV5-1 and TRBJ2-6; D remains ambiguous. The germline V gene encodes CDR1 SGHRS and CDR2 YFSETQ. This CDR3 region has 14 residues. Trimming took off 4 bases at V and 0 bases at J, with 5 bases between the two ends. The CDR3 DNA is TGCGCCAGCAGCGCGGACTCTGGGGCCAACGTCCTGACTTTC. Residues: CASSADSGANVLTF. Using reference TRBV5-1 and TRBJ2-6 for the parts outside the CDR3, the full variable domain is KAGVTQTPRYLIKTRGQQVTLSCSPISGHRSVSWYQQTPGQGLQFLFEYFSETQRNKGNFPGRFSGRQFSNSRSEMNVSTLELGDSALYLCASSADSGANVLTFGAGSRLTVL.

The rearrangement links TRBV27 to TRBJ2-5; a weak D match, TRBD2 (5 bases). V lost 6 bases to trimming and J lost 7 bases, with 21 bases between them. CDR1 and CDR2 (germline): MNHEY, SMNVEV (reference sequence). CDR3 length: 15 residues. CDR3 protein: CASSLTGSVVGTQYF. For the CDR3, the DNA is TGTGCCAGCAGCCTTACTGGGAGCGTGGTGGGGACCCAGTACTTC.

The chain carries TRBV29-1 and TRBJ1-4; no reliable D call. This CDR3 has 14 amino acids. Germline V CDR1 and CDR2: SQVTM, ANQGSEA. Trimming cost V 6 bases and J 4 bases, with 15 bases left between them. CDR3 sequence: CSVGRAGNNEKLFF. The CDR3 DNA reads TGCAGCGTCGGGAGGGCGGGAAATAATGAAAAACTGTTTTTT.

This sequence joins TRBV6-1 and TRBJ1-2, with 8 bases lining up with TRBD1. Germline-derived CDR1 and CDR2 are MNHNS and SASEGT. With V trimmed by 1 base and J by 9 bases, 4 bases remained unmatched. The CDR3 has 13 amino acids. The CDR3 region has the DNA TGTGCCAGCAGTGAAGGGACAGGGAGGAGCTACACCTTC. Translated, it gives CASSEGTGRSYTF.

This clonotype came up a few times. CDR3 in DNA: TGTGCCAGTAGTACCACCGGGACAGGGGGCTACGAGCAGTACTTC. This sequence encodes CASSTTGTGGYEQYF. The chain is built from TRBV7-2 and TRBJ2-7; 11 bases fit TRBD1. The CDR3 runs 15 residues. Per germline, CDR1 SGHTA and CDR2 FQGNSA. V lost 9 bases and J lost 3; bases outside the gene matches: 10.

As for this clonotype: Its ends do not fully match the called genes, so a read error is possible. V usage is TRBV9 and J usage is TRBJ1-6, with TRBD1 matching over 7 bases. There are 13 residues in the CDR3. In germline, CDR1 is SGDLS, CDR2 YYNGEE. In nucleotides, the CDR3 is TGCGCCACTTCAACGACAGGGAATCCACCCCTCCACTTT. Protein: CATSTTGNPPLHF.